What follows describes a single TCR beta chain. Germline is not matched at one junction end, which may reflect a read error. Sequenced by immunoSEQ multiplex PCR; TCRdb stores in-frame clones only, minus some. The repertoire holds about 400,000 clones, with nearly 90% as singletons. The CDR3 spans 8 residues. This study enrolled people aged roughly 18 to 89 from about two dozen US geographic areas. Cohort placement rested on clinical history that participants reported themselves. This sample stems from a study of blood T cell repertoires in COVID-19. Overall study: Acute and convalescent COVID-19 specimens originated in the United States, Italy and Spain.

The origin of this receptor is a young woman who had recovered from COVID-19. The rearrangement uses TRBV12-3 or TRBV12-4 and TRBJ1-4; 8 bases align to TRBD1. Sequencing was performed on PBMCs or T cells enriched from blood (not recorded which). CDR3 protein: CASRDRVF. In nucleotides, the CDR3 is TGTGCCAGCAGGGACAGGGTGTTC.